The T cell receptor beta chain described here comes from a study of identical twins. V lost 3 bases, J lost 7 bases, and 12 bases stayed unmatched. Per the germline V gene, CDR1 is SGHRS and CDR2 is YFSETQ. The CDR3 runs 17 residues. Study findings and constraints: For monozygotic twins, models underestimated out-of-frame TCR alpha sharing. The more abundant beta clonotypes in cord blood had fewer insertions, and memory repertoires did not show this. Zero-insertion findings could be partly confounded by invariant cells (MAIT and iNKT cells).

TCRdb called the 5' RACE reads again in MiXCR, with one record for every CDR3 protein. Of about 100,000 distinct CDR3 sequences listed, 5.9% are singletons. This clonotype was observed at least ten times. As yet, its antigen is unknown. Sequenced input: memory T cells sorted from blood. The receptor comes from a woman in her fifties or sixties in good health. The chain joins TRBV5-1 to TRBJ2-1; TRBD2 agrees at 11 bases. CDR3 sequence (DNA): TGCGCCAGCAGCTGGGGACTAGCGGCCTCGAAAGAAAATGAGCAGTTCTTC. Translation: CASSWGLAASKENEQFF.